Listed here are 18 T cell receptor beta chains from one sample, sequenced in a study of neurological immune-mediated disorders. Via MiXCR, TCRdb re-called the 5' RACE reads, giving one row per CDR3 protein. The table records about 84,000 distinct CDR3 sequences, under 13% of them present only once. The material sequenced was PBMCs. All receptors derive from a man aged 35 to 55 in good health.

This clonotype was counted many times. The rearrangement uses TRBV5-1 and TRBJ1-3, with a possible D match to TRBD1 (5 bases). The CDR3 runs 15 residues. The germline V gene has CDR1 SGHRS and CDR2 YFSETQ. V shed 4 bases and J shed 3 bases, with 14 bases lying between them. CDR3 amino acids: CASSPDGTGGNTIYF. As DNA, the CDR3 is TGCGCCAGCAGCCCGGACGGGACGGGTGGAAACACCATATATTTT.

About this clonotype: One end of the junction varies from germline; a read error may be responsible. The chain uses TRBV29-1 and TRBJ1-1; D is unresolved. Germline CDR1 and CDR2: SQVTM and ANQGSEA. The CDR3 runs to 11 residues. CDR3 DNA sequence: TGCAGCGTTGTCGTCAACACTGAAGTTTTCTTT. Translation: CSVVVNTEVFF.

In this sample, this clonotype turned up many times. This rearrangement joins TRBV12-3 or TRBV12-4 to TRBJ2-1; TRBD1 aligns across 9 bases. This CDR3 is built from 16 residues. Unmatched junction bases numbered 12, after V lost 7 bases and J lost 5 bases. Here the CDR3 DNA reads TGTGCCAGCACCCCCCCCGACAGGGGGAGCGACAATGAGCAGTTCTTC. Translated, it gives CASTPPDRGSDNEQFF.

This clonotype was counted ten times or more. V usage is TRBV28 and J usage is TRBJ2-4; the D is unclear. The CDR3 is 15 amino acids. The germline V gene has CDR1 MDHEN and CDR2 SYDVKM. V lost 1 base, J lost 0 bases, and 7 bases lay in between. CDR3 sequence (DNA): TGTGCCAGCAGTTTATATTCCGTAGCCAAAAACATTCAGTACTTC. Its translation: CASSLYSVAKNIQYF.

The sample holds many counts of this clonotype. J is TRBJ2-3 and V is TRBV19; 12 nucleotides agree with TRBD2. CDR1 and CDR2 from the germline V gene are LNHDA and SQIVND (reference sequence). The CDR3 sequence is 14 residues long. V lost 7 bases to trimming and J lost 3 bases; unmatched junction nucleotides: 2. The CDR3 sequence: CASKTSGGTDTQYF. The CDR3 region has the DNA TGTGCCAGTAAGACTAGCGGGGGAACAGATACGCAGTATTTT.

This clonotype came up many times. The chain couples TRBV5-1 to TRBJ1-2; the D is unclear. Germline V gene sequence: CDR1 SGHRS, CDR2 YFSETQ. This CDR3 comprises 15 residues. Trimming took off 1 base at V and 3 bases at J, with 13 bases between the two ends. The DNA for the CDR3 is TGCGCCAGCAGCTTGTTTCAAAACTTCGACTATGGCTACACCTTC. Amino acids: CASSLFQNFDYGYTF. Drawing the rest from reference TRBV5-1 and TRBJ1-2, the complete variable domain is KAGVTQTPRYLIKTRGQQVTLSCSPISGHRSVSWYQQTPGQGLQFLFEYFSETQRNKGNFPGRFSGRQFSNSRSEMNVSTLELGDSALYLCASSLFQNFDYGYTFGSGTRLTVV.

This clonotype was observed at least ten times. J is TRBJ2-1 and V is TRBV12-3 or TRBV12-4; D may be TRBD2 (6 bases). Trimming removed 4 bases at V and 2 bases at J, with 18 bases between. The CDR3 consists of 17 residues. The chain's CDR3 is CASSSIFPGLTYNEQFF. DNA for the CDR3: TGTGCCAGCAGTTCAATCTTTCCGGGACTTACCTACAATGAGCAGTTCTTC.

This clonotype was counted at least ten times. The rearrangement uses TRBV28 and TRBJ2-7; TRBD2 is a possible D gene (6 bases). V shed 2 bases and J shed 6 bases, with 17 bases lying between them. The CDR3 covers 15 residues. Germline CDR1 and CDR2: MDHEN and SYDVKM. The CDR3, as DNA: TGTGCCAGCAGTTTAGGAGGGTCCCGAAGGGCCGAGCAGTACTTC. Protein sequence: CASSLGGSRRAEQYF.

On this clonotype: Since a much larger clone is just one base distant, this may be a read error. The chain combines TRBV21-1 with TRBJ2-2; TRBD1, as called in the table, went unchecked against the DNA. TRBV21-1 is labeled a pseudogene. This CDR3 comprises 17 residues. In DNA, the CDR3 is TGTGCCAGCAGCAAAGCCCGCTTCGGGGCCGCCAGCGGGGAGCTGTTTTTT. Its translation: CASSKARFGAASGELFF.

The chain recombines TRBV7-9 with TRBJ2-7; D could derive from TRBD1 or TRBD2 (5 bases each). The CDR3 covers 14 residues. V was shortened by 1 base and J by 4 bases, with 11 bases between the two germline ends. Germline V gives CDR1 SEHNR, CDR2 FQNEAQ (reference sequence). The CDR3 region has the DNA TGTGCCAGCAGCTTAGAGAGCAGGGAGTACGAGCAGTACTTC. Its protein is CASSLESREYEQYF.

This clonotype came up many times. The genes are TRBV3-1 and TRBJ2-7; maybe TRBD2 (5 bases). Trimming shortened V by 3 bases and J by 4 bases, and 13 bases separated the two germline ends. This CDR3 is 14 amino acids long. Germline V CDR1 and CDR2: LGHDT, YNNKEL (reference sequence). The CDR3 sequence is CASSHALLDYEQYF. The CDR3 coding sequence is TGTGCCAGCAGCCATGCCTTACTAGATTACGAGCAGTACTTC.

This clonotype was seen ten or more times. CDR3 in DNA: TGTGCCAGCAGCATATCGTCGGAAGAGACCCAGTACTTC. This encodes CASSISSEETQYF. This chain links TRBV9 with TRBJ2-5; D is unclear. Trimming cost V 4 bases and J 3 bases, with 10 bases left between them. CDR3 length: 13 residues. CDR1 is SGDLS and CDR2 is YYNGEE in the germline V gene.

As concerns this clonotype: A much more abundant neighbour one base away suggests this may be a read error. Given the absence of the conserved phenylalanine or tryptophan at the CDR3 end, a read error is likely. CDR3 DNA: TGTGCCAGCAGTGAAGGCCCCCGGCAGGGAATGATGCGCGGCTACACCATC. Translation gives CASSEGPRQGMMRGYTI. The V and J genes are TRBV25-1 and TRBJ1-2; a possible D gene is TRBD1 (5 bases). V was shortened by 2 bases and J by 8 bases, with 24 bases between the two germline ends. The V gene's germline CDR1 is MGHDK and CDR2 SYGVNS. This CDR3 comprises 17 residues.

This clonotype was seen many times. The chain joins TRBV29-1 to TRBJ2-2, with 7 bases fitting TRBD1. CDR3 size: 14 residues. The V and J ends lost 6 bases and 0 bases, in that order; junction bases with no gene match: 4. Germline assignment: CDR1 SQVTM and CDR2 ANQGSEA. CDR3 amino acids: CSVKGGPNTGELFF. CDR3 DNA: TGCAGCGTCAAAGGGGGCCCGAACACCGGGGAGCTGTTTTTT.

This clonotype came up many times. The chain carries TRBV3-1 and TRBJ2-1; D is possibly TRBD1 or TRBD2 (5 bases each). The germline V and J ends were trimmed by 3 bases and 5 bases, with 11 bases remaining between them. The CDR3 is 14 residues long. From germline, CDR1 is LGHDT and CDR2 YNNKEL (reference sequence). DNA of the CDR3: TGTGCCAGCAGCCACCCCGGGGCCCACAATGAGCAGTTCTTC. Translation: CASSHPGAHNEQFF.

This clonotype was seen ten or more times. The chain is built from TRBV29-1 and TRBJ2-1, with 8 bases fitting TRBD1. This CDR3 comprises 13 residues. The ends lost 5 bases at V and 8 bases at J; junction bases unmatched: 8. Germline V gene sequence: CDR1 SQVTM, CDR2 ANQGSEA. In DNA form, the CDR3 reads TGCAGCGTTAGAGGACAGGGCAAGGATGAGCAGTTCTTC. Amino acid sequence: CSVRGQGKDEQFF.

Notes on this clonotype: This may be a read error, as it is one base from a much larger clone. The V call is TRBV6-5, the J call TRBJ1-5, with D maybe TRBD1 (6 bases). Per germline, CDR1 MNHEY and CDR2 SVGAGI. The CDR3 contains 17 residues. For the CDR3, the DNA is TGTTCCAGCAGTCGGAGCGCAGGGGCGGGAGGCAATCAGCCCCAGCATTTT. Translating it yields CSSSRSAGAGGNQPQHF.

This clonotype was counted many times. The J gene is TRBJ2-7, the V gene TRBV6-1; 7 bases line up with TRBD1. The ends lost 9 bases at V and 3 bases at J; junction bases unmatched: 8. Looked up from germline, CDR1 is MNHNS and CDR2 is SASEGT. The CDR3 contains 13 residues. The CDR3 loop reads CASTGTVVYEQYF. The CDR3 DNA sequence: TGTGCCAGTACCGGGACAGTGGTCTACGAGCAGTACTTC.